A single sample gave rise to the 7 T cell receptor beta chains below, sequenced in a study of cytomegalovirus exposure and HLA in healthy donors. It was with 60 Vbeta and 13 Jbeta primers that the PCR ran. Generated by immunoSEQ multiplex PCR, the TCRdb table keeps only in-frame clones and is missing some. The repertoire holds approximately 120,000 clones, with approximately 70% as singletons. Sequencing was performed on PBMCs. The receptors were gathered from a woman aged 70-85 years in good health and CMV-seropositive.

This rearrangement joins TRBV9 to TRBJ2-5, with TRBD2 as a possible D gene (6 bases). The germline gives CDR1 SGDLS, CDR2 YYNGEE. V lost 4 bases and J lost 4, with 17 bases in between. This CDR3 is 15 amino acids long. This chain's CDR3 is CASSPGPAGRETQYF. The CDR3 DNA is TGTGCCAGCAGCCCTGGCCCCGCGGGGAGAGAGACCCAGTACTTC.

The chain uses TRBV30 and TRBJ1-4; D is possibly TRBD1 (5 bases). Germline CDR1 and CDR2: GTSNPN and SVGIG (reference sequence). The V end was cut by 5 bases, the J end by 4 bases, with 11 bases between. This CDR3 is 13 amino acids long. CDR3 amino acids: CAWRDWLNEKLFF. The CDR3 bases are TGTGCCTGGCGGGACTGGCTTAATGAAAAACTGTTTTTT.

This clone was found a few times. This sequence joins TRBV14 and TRBJ2-7; 8 bases line up with TRBD1. V shed 6 bases, J shed 5 bases, and the junction held 12 bases outside the gene matches. CDR3 length equals 15 residues. Germline CDR1 reads SGHDN; CDR2 reads FVKESK. The CDR3 DNA sequence: TGTGCCAGCAGACAGGGGACAGGTCCTAGAGACGAGCAGTACTTC. It codes for CASRQGTGPRDEQYF.

The rearrangement uses TRBV5-6 and TRBJ1-1, with a weak D call TRBD1 (5 bases). Trimming took off 2 bases at V and 11 bases at J, with 16 bases between the two ends. Germline V gene sequence: CDR1 SGHDT, CDR2 YYEEEE. This CDR3 region has 13 residues. The CDR3 DNA reads as TGTGCCAGCAGCTTCTTCGGCCAGGGCCGCGCTTTCTTT. Translation: CASSFFGQGRAFF.

V usage is TRBV4-2 and J usage is TRBJ1-2; TRBD1 aligns across 11 bases. The junction had 1 base not matched to a gene; V was cut back by 0 bases and J by 7 bases. Germline V gene lookup returns CDR1 LGHNA and CDR2 YNFKEQ. The CDR3 is 14 residues long. Written as DNA, the CDR3 is TGTGCCAGCAGCCAAGACGGGACAGGGGGTGGCTACACCTTC. It is translated as CASSQDGTGGGYTF.

The chain couples TRBV5-1 to TRBJ2-7, with TRBD1 matching over 9 bases. The CDR3 contains 14 residues. Germline lookup yields CDR1 SGHRS and CDR2 YFSETQ. V trimming: 2 bases; J trimming: 6 bases; junction bases outside the gene matches: 6. The CDR3 reads CASSFRTGEGEQYF. CDR3 coding DNA: TGCGCCAGCAGCTTCAGGACAGGGGAGGGCGAGCAGTACTTC.

This clone has only a few counts. V gene TRBV6-6 combines with J gene TRBJ2-7; 9 positions match TRBD1. The CDR3 runs to 15 residues. Germline V gives CDR1 MNHNY, CDR2 SVGAGI (reference sequence). V gave up 2 bases and J gave up 3 bases; unmatched junction bases: 5. The CDR3 loop is CASSYVGTGIYEQYF. The CDR3 DNA is TGTGCCAGCAGTTACGTAGGGACAGGGATCTACGAGCAGTACTTC.